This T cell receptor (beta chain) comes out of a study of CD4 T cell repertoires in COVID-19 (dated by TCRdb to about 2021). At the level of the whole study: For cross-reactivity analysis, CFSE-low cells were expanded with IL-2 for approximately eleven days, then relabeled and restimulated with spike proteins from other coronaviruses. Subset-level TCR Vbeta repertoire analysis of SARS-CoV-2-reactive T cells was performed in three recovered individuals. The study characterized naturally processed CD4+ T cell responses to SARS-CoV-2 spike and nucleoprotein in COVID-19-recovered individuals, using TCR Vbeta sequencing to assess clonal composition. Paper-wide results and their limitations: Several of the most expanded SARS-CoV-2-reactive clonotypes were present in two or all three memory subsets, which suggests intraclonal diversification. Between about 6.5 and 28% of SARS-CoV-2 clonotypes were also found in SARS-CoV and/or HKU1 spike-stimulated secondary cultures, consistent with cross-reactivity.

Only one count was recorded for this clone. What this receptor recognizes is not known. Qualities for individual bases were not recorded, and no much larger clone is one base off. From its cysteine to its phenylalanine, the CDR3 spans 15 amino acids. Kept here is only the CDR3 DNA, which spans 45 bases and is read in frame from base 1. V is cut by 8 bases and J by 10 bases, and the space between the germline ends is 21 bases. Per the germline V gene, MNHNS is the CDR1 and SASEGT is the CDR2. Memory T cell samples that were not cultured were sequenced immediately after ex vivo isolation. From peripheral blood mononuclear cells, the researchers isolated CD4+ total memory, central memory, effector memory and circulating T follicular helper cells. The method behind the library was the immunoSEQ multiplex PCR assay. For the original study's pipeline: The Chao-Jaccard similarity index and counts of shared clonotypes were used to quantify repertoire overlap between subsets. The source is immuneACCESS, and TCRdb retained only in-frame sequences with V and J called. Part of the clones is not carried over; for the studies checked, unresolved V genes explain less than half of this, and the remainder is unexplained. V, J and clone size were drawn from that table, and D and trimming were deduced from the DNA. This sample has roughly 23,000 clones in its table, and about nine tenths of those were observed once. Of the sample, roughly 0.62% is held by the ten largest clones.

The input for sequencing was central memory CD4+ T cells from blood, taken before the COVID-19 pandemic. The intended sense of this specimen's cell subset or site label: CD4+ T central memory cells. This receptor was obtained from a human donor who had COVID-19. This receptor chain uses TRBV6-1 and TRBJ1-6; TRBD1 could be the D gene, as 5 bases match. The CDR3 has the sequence CASRGGGAGDSPLHF. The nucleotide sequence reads TGTGCCAGCCGTGGGGGAGGGGCGGGTGACTCACCCCTCCACTTT.